This T cell receptor beta chain was retrieved from a study of blood T cell repertoires in COVID-19. Overall study: Samples came from the United States, Italy and Spain, spanning acute and convalescent COVID-19. In each case, the material was cDNA or gDNA derived from T cells, B-cell-depleted T cells, or PBMCs.

The V end was cut by 3 bases, the J end by 4 bases, with 16 bases between. The CDR3 runs 15 residues. Germline V gene sequence: CDR1 SGHNT, CDR2 YYREEE (reference sequence). Per the study methods: Nucleated cell counts were estimated from reference gene primer amplification. Profiled with immunoSEQ multiplex PCR; TCRdb holds only in-frame clones, not every one. V, J and clone size derive from that table, while D and trimming were established from the DNA sequence. The sample contains some 180,000 clones, around 86% of which appear only once. Seattle patients were enrolled during active infection and followed longitudinally.

Sequencing was carried out using peripheral blood. The receptor was derived from a woman at least 80 years old with COVID-19, enrolled during active disease. The chain has TRBV5-4 and TRBJ1-1; perhaps TRBD1 as D (6 bases). CDR3 protein: CASSSGGGGGTEAFF. CDR3 coding DNA: TGTGCCAGCAGCTCGGGGGGCGGGGGCGGCACTGAAGCTTTCTTT.